The 10 T cell receptor beta chains reported below all come from one sample, sequenced in a study of T cells in Graves' hyperthyroidism and ophthalmopathy. The CDR3 regions of TCR beta were amplified from RNA transcripts. Initially, a first-round RT-PCR of the TCR CDR3 employed the HTBI primer set. TCRdb redid the calling of the multiplex PCR reads with MiXCR, one entry per CDR3 protein. The table lists 650,000 to 750,000 distinct CDR3 sequences, 11% to 15% of them singletons. Sequencing used blood. The receptors stem from a woman aged 18-29 years with Graves' hyperthyroidism.

This clonotype was seen repeatedly, ten times or more. The chain has TRBV15 and TRBJ1-2; D is perhaps TRBD1 (6 bases). Germline loops: CDR1 LNHNV, CDR2 YYDKDF (reference sequence). This CDR3 region has 17 residues. V lost 5 bases to trimming and J lost 6 bases, with 25 bases between them. In DNA form, the CDR3 reads TGTGCCACCAGCCCCTGGGACCAACCAGGGGTCTTTGATGGCTACACCTTC. Protein sequence: CATSPWDQPGVFDGYTF.

This clonotype was detected many times. The V call is TRBV7-9, the J call TRBJ2-7; D perhaps matches TRBD2 (5 bases). V lost 6 bases to trimming and J lost 1 base, with 7 bases between them. The CDR3 loop spans 12 amino acids. Germline values: CDR1 SEHNR, CDR2 FQNEAQ (reference sequence). The CDR3: CASRDWSYEQYF. The DNA for the CDR3 is TGTGCCAGCAGGGACTGGTCCTACGAGCAGTACTTC.

The chain uses TRBV20-1 and TRBJ2-5; D uncertain. The germline CDR1 and CDR2 sequences are DFQATT and SNEGSKA (reference sequence). The CDR3 is 13 amino acids. V was cut by 2 bases and J by 2 bases, with 9 bases left in between. The DNA for the CDR3 is TGCAGTGCTAGACGCCAGCCTCAAGAGACCCAGTACTTC. This gives the protein CSARRQPQETQYF.

This clonotype was counted only a few times. CDR3 DNA sequence: TGTGCCAGTAGGACGGCTTGGAACACTGAAGCTTTCTTT. This sequence encodes CASRTAWNTEAFF. The chain is built from TRBV19 and TRBJ1-1; D is unclear. The V and J ends lost 6 bases and 1 base respectively, with 9 bases between them. Germline CDR1 is LNHDA and CDR2 is SQIVND (reference sequence). The CDR3 runs 13 residues.

The genes are TRBV6-2 or TRBV6-3 and TRBJ2-1, with 10 bases lining up with TRBD1. J lost 0 bases, V lost 4 bases, and 12 bases had no gene match. Looked up from germline, CDR1 is MNHEY and CDR2 is SVGEGT. The CDR3 covers 19 residues. CDR3 protein: CASSSHGTGEPSSYNEQFF. The CDR3 coding sequence is TGTGCCAGCAGTTCTCACGGGACAGGGGAACCTAGCTCCTACAATGAGCAGTTCTTC.

The rearrangement uses TRBV19 and TRBJ2-2; D possibly corresponds to TRBD1 (5 bases). The germline V gene encodes CDR1 LNHDA and CDR2 SQIVND (reference sequence). The V end was cut by 4 bases, the J end by 0 bases, with 9 bases between. The CDR3 totals 15 residues. DNA for the CDR3: TGTGCCAGTAGTAACGGCAGGGCGAACACCGGGGAGCTGTTTTTT. Protein sequence: CASSNGRANTGELFF.

This clonotype was detected a few times. J is TRBJ1-1 and V is TRBV7-9; D gene ambiguous. V was trimmed by 4 bases and J by 1 base, leaving 10 bases between them. The CDR3 sequence is 14 residues long. Germline V CDR1 and CDR2: SEHNR, FQNEAQ (reference sequence). This CDR3 is CASSSGLENTEAFF. CDR3 in DNA: TGTGCCAGCAGCTCCGGACTTGAGAACACTGAAGCTTTCTTT.

This chain uses TRBV19 with TRBJ2-5; TRBD2 is a possible D gene (6 bases). CDR1 and CDR2 from the germline V gene are LNHDA and SQIVND (reference sequence). V was trimmed by 0 bases and J by 2 bases, leaving 13 bases between them. This CDR3 comprises 16 residues. This chain's CDR3 is CASSIDHWGGQETQYF. CDR3 sequence (DNA): TGTGCCAGTAGTATAGACCACTGGGGAGGTCAAGAGACCCAGTACTTC. Complete variable domain (other parts from reference TRBV19 and TRBJ2-5): DGGITQSPKYLFRKEGQNVTLSCEQNLNHDAMYWYRQDPGQGLRLIYYSQIVNDFQKGDIAEGYSVSREKKESFPLTVTSAQKNPTAFYLCASSIDHWGGQETQYFGPGTRLLVL.

This clonotype showed up just a few times. This chain uses TRBV27 with TRBJ1-5; no definite D call. CDR1 MNHEY and CDR2 SMNVEV come from the germline V gene (reference sequence). Deletions cut 1 base from V and 1 base from J, with 8 bases between. The CDR3 has 15 residues. The CDR3 loop reads CASSLFPESNQPQHF. The CDR3 DNA sequence: TGTGCCAGCAGTTTATTTCCCGAGAGCAATCAGCCCCAGCATTTT.

This clonotype was counted between two and nine times. CDR3 residues: CSVESRGRGEQYF. The CDR3 region has the DNA TGCAGCGTTGAGTCCAGGGGGCGCGGCGAGCAGTACTTC. J is TRBJ2-7 and V is TRBV29-1, with 8 bases identical to TRBD1. CDR1 is SQVTM and CDR2 is ANQGSEA in the germline V gene. The V segment lost 3 bases and the J segment 6 bases; nucleotides outside the gene matches: 7. The CDR3 totals 13 residues.